This is a list of T cell receptor beta chains from one sample in a study of blood T cell repertoires in COVID-19. Generated by immunoSEQ multiplex PCR, the TCRdb table keeps only in-frame clones and is missing some. The sample holds around 63,000 clones, 81% seen once. Material: peripheral blood. The receptor source for this set is an elderly woman with active or convalescent COVID-19. Both conserved end residues are part of each CDR3. D genes are given only for firm matches. Size tells how often a clone was seen (once, few, many) or the class of an expanded clone, and some rows leave it out.

>NA|NA|TRBJ1-1|TRBV13
CASSSPSEKNTEAFF
TGTGCCAGCAGCTCCCCATCCGAGAAGAACACTGAAGCTTTCTTT
>NA|once|TRBJ1-2|TRBV7-2
CASSLGVQVHGYTF
TGTGCCAGCAGCTTAGGGGTACAGGTTCATGGCTACACCTTC
>TRBD2|NA|TRBJ2-7|TRBV11-2
CASSSGLARNEQYF
TGTGCCAGCAGCTCGGGACTAGCGAGGAACGAGCAGTACTTC
>TRBD2|NA|TRBJ2-3|TRBV7-7
CASSLAGRSTDTQYF
TGTGCTAGCAGCTTAGCGGGGAGGAGCACAGATACGCAGTATTTT
>TRBD1|few|TRBJ2-1|TRBV24-1
CATSDTGEPIEQFF
TGTGCCACCAGTGACACAGGGGAACCCATTGAGCAGTTCTTC
>NA|NA|TRBJ2-7|TRBV7-9
CASSLSGGGYEQYF
TGTGCCAGCAGCTTATCCGGGGGTGGCTACGAGCAGTACTTC
>NA|NA|TRBJ1-6|TRBV7-9
CASNTGVSYNSPLHF
TGTGCCAGCAATACCGGTGTCTCCTATAATTCACCCCTCCACTTT
>TRBD1|NA|TRBJ1-2|TRBV2
CASDHRAGGDGYTF
TGTGCCAGCGACCACCGGGCAGGGGGAGATGGCTACACCTTC
>TRBD1|NA|TRBJ2-2|TRBV5-1
CASSTGQGAIGELFF
TGCGCCAGCAGCACGGGACAGGGGGCGATCGGGGAGCTGTTTTTT
>TRBD1|NA|TRBJ1-2|TRBV7-2
CASSLGGQGSSYGYTF
TGTGCCAGCAGCTTAGGGGGACAGGGCTCATCCTATGGCTACACCTTC
>NA|NA|TRBJ2-7|TRBV28
CAITGGGAFEQYF
TGTGCCATCACCGGAGGGGGGGCTTTCGAGCAGTACTTC